The 19 T cell receptor beta chains reported below all come from one sample, sequenced in a study of vaccination effects on CD4 cells after COVID-19. This table comes from immunoSEQ multiplex PCR, and its TCRdb copy is limited to in-frame clones, with some not included. The sample has tens of thousands of clones; around 79% are singletons. Once cultured for under 11 days, the cells underwent separation to obtain CD4+ T cells. All study participants received two doses of BNT162b2 or mRNA-1273 vaccine. Their target antigens are unknown. This specimen consisted of CD4+ T cells from PBMCs cultured without peptide, obtained after COVID-19 vaccination. These receptors all come from a human donor who received a COVID-19 vaccine.

The chain has TRBV18 and TRBJ2-5; D gene uncertain. V was shortened by 2 bases and J by 3 bases, with 7 bases between the two germline ends. Germline V gives CDR1 KGHSH, CDR2 LQKENI. The length of the CDR3 is 13 residues. The CDR3 coding sequence is TGTGCCAGCTCACCAGGAGTTGAAGAGACCCAGTACTTC. It specifies CASSPGVEETQYF.

The chain is built from TRBV5-1 and TRBJ2-2; D not certain. CDR3 size: 16 residues. Germline V gene sequence: CDR1 SGHRS, CDR2 YFSETQ. V was trimmed by 0 bases and J by 0 bases, leaving 9 bases between them. The CDR3: CASSLGVTANTGELFF. CDR3 nucleotide sequence: TGCGCCAGCAGCTTGGGGGTTACAGCGAACACCGGGGAGCTGTTTTTT.

This chain uses TRBV2 with TRBJ1-2; D ambiguous. CDR3 length: 14 amino acids. CDR1 is SNHLY, CDR2 FYNNEI, per germline. Trimming took 8 bases from V and 4 from J, leaving 17 bases between them. The CDR3 loop reads CASAESDVSYGYTF. The CDR3 DNA follows: TGTGCCAGCGCAGAGTCGGACGTGAGCTATGGCTACACCTTC.

The V and J genes are TRBV6-5 and TRBJ1-3; D call uncertain. The V and J ends lost 6 bases and 4 bases respectively, with 13 bases between them. This CDR3 region has 14 residues. Germline assignment: CDR1 MNHEY and CDR2 SVGAGI. The CDR3 DNA reads as TGTGCCAGCAGCTCCCCAAGTCGCGGAAACACCATATATTTT. This sequence encodes CASSSPSRGNTIYF.

V gene TRBV2 combines with J gene TRBJ2-3; D gene uncertain. The CDR3 has 15 amino acids. V was cut by 3 bases and J by 0 bases, with 10 bases left in between. CDR1 is SNHLY, CDR2 FYNNEI, per germline. The CDR3 DNA is TGTGCCAGCAGTGATCTGTTGAGGAGCACAGATACGCAGTATTTT. It encodes CASSDLLRSTDTQYF.

The chain employs TRBV30 and TRBJ2-1, with 8 nucleotides matching TRBD1. The CDR3 contains 13 residues. The germline CDR1 and CDR2 sequences are GTSNPN and SVGIG (reference sequence). The J segment lost 6 bases and the V segment lost 4 bases, leaving 5 bases of the junction unmatched. CDR3 protein: CAWTGTGSNEQFF. The CDR3 DNA is TGTGCCTGGACCGGGACAGGTAGCAATGAGCAGTTCTTC.

The chain links TRBV3-1 (or the pseudogene TRBV3-2) to TRBJ2-6; 7 bases are shared with TRBD1. CDR1 is LGHDT, CDR2 YNNKEL, per germline (reference sequence). V trimming: 4 bases; J trimming: 0 bases; junction bases outside the gene matches: 3. This CDR3 has 16 amino acids. Here the CDR3 DNA reads TGTGCCAGCAGCCCCGGGACAGTCTCTGGGGCCAACGTCCTGACTTTC. Translating it yields CASSPGTVSGANVLTF.

The gene calls are TRBV2 and TRBJ2-1; TRBD1 matches 7 bases. Germline trimming cut 6 bases from V and 0 bases from J; bases unmatched to any gene: 8. From germline, CDR1 is SNHLY and CDR2 FYNNEI. The CDR3 sequence is 16 residues long. CDR3 amino acids: CASSRQGLSSYNEQFF. In DNA form, the CDR3 reads TGTGCCAGCAGCAGACAGGGTTTGAGCTCCTACAATGAGCAGTTCTTC.

The chain links TRBV6-5 to TRBJ2-3; 8 bases match TRBD1. Germline V CDR1 and CDR2: MNHEY, SVGAGI. The CDR3 contains 15 residues. With V trimmed by 0 bases and J by 7 bases, 6 bases remained unmatched. The CDR3 nucleotides are TGTGCCAGCAGTTACTCCGGGACAGGTTATAATACGCAGTATTTT. This sequence encodes CASSYSGTGYNTQYF.

This clone was counted a single time. The V and J genes are TRBV27 and TRBJ1-2; 9 bases match TRBD1. The CDR3 extends over 15 amino acids. Germline CDR1 and CDR2: MNHEY and SMNVEV (reference sequence). The ends lost 5 bases at V and 4 bases at J; junction bases unmatched: 8. The CDR3 region is CASSSNRGRSYGYTF. CDR3 bases: TGTGCCAGCAGTAGCAACAGGGGGCGGAGCTATGGCTACACCTTC.

The chain is built from TRBV6-5 and TRBJ1-5; 9 nucleotides match TRBD1. CDR3 length equals 14 residues. Trimming cost V 5 bases and J 3 bases; bases outside gene matches: 2. Germline V gene lookup returns CDR1 MNHEY and CDR2 SVGAGI. Here the CDR3 DNA reads TGTGCCAGCAGTCCACAGGGGGCCAATCAGCCCCAGCATTTT. Protein sequence: CASSPQGANQPQHF.

The chain couples TRBV29-1 to TRBJ1-1; possible D gene TRBD1, 6 bases. Germline CDR1 SQVTM, CDR2 ANQGSEA. This CDR3 spans 13 amino acids. CDR3: CSIRGLVNTEAFF. The DNA for the CDR3 is TGCAGTATCCGGGGGCTCGTGAACACTGAAGCTTTCTTT.

This clone showed up just once. CDR3 residues: CASSHLGQALHF. CDR3 in DNA: TGTGCCAGCAGCCACCTGGGACAGGCGCTCCACTTT. The chain combines TRBV14 with TRBJ1-6; TRBD1 agrees at 8 bases. V was clipped by 3 bases and J by 16 bases; unmatched bases: 5. The germline V gene has CDR1 SGHDN and CDR2 FVKESK. The length of the CDR3 is 12 residues.

The chain is built from TRBV6-2 or TRBV6-3 and TRBJ2-7; D is unclear. Trimming stripped 6 bases from V and 5 bases from J, with 14 bases between. CDR1 MNHEY and CDR2 SVGEGT come from the germline V gene. The CDR3 spans 13 residues. The CDR3 reads CASSTVPGHEQYV. For the CDR3, the DNA is TGTGCCAGCAGCACGGTCCCGGGTCACGAGCAGTACGTC.

This clone was picked up a small number of times. The chain employs TRBV19 and TRBJ2-5; no reliable D call. Trimming took 0 bases from V and 5 from J, leaving 13 bases between them. The CDR3 is made up of 15 amino acids. Germline loops: CDR1 LNHDA, CDR2 SQIVND (reference sequence). The DNA for the CDR3 is TGTGCCAGTAGTATAGATCGACTCCAAGGGGAGACCCAGTACTTC. Its protein is CASSIDRLQGETQYF.

The CDR3 nucleotides read TGTGCCAGCAGCGCCAGCGGGGGGGCCTTAGAGACCCAGTACTTC. Protein product: CASSASGGALETQYF. The rearrangement uses TRBV7-2 and TRBJ2-5; TRBD2 aligns across 10 bases. Germline CDR1 reads SGHTA; CDR2 reads FQGNSA. V gave up 5 bases and J gave up 4 bases; unmatched junction bases: 7. The CDR3 length is 15 residues.

The chain links TRBV28 to TRBJ2-4, with 7 bases aligning to TRBD2. Germline V gene lookup returns CDR1 MDHEN and CDR2 SYDVKM. V lost 3 bases and J lost 4; bases outside the gene matches: 6. The CDR3 consists of 15 residues. The CDR3: CASSLAGTTKNIQYF. CDR3 nucleotide sequence: TGTGCCAGCAGTTTGGCCGGGACTACAAAAAACATTCAGTACTTC.

The genes are TRBV5-4 and TRBJ1-2; D is unresolved. CDR3 length: 13 amino acids. V dropped 0 bases and J dropped 5 bases, with 8 bases sitting between them. CDR1 and CDR2 from the germline V gene are SGHNT and YYREEE (reference sequence). The CDR3 sequence: CASSLGAVYGYTF. CDR3 coding DNA: TGTGCCAGCAGCTTGGGGGCGGTATATGGCTACACCTTC.

V and J are TRBV29-1 and TRBJ2-3, with TRBD2 matching over 9 bases. Germline CDR1 reads SQVTM; CDR2 reads ANQGSEA. The CDR3 is made up of 12 amino acids. Germline trimming cut 7 bases from V and 6 bases from J; bases unmatched to any gene: 5. The CDR3 spells CSAGTSLDTQYF. CDR3 coding DNA: TGCAGCGCGGGGACTAGCCTTGATACGCAGTATTTT.